This entry features one T cell receptor (beta chain) sequence. This specimen comes from a study of PD-L1 blockade in urothelial cancer. Regarding time point: peripheral blood 6 weeks after treatment start. Libraries were prepared by immunoSEQ multiplex PCR; TCRdb keeps only in-frame clonotypes and omits some of them. Of 35,000 to 45,000 clones in the sample, about 90% were seen once. The material was PBMCs, obtained around atezolizumab (anti-PD-L1) treatment. The source is a man between 65 and 80 years old with urothelial cancer.

The CDR3 nucleotides read TGTGCCAGCAGTTCTAGCGGGTTGACCTACAATGAGCAGTTCTTC. Translated, it gives CASSSSGLTYNEQFF. The V gene is TRBV6-6, the J gene TRBJ2-1, with 8 bases fitting TRBD2. Germline V gene sequence: CDR1 MNHNY, CDR2 SVGAGI (reference sequence). The CDR3 sequence is 15 residues long. V lost 4 bases, J lost 2 bases, and 4 bases stayed unmatched.